These 12 T cell receptor beta chains came from one sample sequenced in a study of cytomegalovirus exposure and HLA in healthy donors. 60 Vbeta and 13 Jbeta primers were used in PCR. The assay was immunoSEQ multiplex PCR, and TCRdb's table has in-frame clones only and misses some. The repertoire holds about 190,000 clones, with roughly 80% as singletons. Sequenced material: PBMCs. Receptor source: a young woman in good health and CMV-seronegative.

The chain couples TRBV9 to TRBJ2-7, with TRBD1 identical over 8 bases. V lost 3 bases to trimming and J lost 3 bases; unmatched junction nucleotides: 5. Germline V gene lookup returns CDR1 SGDLS and CDR2 YYNGEE. The CDR3 is 14 residues long. The CDR3 here is CASSDSTGDYEQYF. The CDR3 coding sequence is TGTGCCAGCAGCGACTCGACAGGGGACTACGAGCAGTACTTC.

This sequence joins TRBV12-1 and TRBJ2-4; TRBD1 is the table's D call and was not checked against the DNA. TRBV12-1 is noted as a pseudogene. The CDR3 has 15 amino acids. The CDR3 coding sequence is TGTGCCAGCAGCCTCGGAGGGGCTCAGGGGGCGGTTCAGTACTTC. Translated: CASSLGGAQGAVQYF.

Details on this clone: Compared with germline, one end of the junction differs, possibly owing to a read error. The V and J genes are TRBV5-6 and TRBJ2-5; 14 bases map to TRBD2. Germline V CDR1 and CDR2: SGHDT, YYEEEE. The CDR3 loop spans 15 amino acids. The CDR3 is CASTPTPRLAGGKDF. CDR3 nucleotides: TGTGCCAGCACCCCCACCCCCCGACTAGCGGGAGGGAAAGACTTC.

The chain couples TRBV5-1 to TRBJ1-6; 8 positions agree with TRBD1. CDR1 is SGHRS, CDR2 YFSETQ, per germline. CDR3 length equals 15 residues. The ends lost 1 base at V and 10 bases at J; junction bases unmatched: 7. CDR3: CASSLSGQGRSPLHF. CDR3 DNA: TGCGCCAGCAGCTTGTCAGGACAGGGAAGGTCACCCCTCCACTTT. Looking up the rest from reference TRBV5-1 and TRBJ1-6 gives the full variable domain: KAGVTQTPRYLIKTRGQQVTLSCSPISGHRSVSWYQQTPGQGLQFLFEYFSETQRNKGNFPGRFSGRQFSNSRSEMNVSTLELGDSALYLCASSLSGQGRSPLHFGNGTRLTVT.

The CDR3 is CASSLVGRGPSYNEQFF. CDR3 nucleotides: TGTGCCAGCAGCTTAGTCGGCAGGGGGCCATCCTACAATGAGCAGTTCTTC. The chain is built from TRBV11-2 and TRBJ2-1, with 8 bases lining up with TRBD1. J gave up 1 base and V 1 base, and 6 bases lay outside the gene matches. The V gene's germline CDR1 is SGHAT and CDR2 FQNNGV. The CDR3 totals 17 residues. The variable domain in full, completed from reference TRBV11-2 and TRBJ2-1, reads EAGVAQSPRYKIIEKRQSVAFWCNPISGHATLYWYQQILGQGPKLLIQFQNNGVVDDSQLPKDRFSAERLKGVDSTLKIQPAKLEDSAVYLCASSLVGRGPSYNEQFFGPGTRLTVL.

The chain uses TRBV5-8 and TRBJ2-3; a possible D gene is TRBD2 (7 bases). Trimming took off 1 base at V and 5 bases at J, with 17 bases between the two ends. CDR1 is SGHTS, CDR2 YDEGEE, per germline. The CDR3 spans 16 residues. In DNA, the CDR3 is TGTGCCAGCAGCTTGAGACTGAATAGGGGGGGAGATACGCAGTATTTT. It encodes CASSLRLNRGGDTQYF.

This clone was observed once. This chain joins TRBV7-9 and TRBJ1-2; 7 bases align to TRBD1. V lost 5 bases and J lost 3; bases outside the gene matches: 9. Germline assignment: CDR1 SEHNR and CDR2 FQNEAQ (reference sequence). CDR3 length: 15 residues. The CDR3: CASSGLDRDDYGYTF. DNA for the CDR3: TGTGCCAGCAGCGGGTTAGACAGGGATGACTATGGCTACACCTTC.

The gene calls are TRBV5-4 and TRBJ1-1; tentative D call: TRBD1 (5 bases). CDR1 and CDR2 from the germline V gene are SGHNT and YYREEE (reference sequence). Deletions cut 6 bases from V and 5 bases from J, with 17 bases between. This CDR3 has 14 residues. CDR3 protein: CASTPTQGGTEAFF. The DNA of the CDR3 is TGTGCCAGCACCCCTACCCAGGGTGGGACTGAAGCTTTCTTT.

This sequence joins TRBV5-1 and TRBJ1-1, with 9 nucleotides matching TRBD1. V was pared by 5 bases and J by 3 bases, with 5 bases of the junction left unmatched. CDR1 is SGHRS and CDR2 is YFSETQ in the germline V gene. This CDR3 has 14 residues. CDR3 in DNA: TGCGCCAGCAGTTTCGGACAGGGGCACACTGAAGCTTTCTTT. This translates into CASSFGQGHTEAFF.

The V gene is TRBV9, the J gene TRBJ2-2; tentative D call: TRBD2 (6 bases). The CDR3 runs 15 residues. In germline, CDR1 is SGDLS, CDR2 YYNGEE. Trimming took 0 bases from V and 4 from J, leaving 10 bases between them. The CDR3 DNA follows: TGTGCCAGCAGCGTAGTGGCGGGAATCACCGGGGAGCTGTTTTTT. Amino acids: CASSVVAGITGELFF.

The chain recombines TRBV5-8 with TRBJ1-5; D perhaps matches TRBD1 (5 bases). Per the germline V gene, CDR1 is SGHTS and CDR2 is YDEGEE. This CDR3 has 15 amino acids. V shed 5 bases and J shed 5 bases, with 17 bases lying between them. The chain's CDR3 is CASSSPGFADQPQHF. The CDR3 bases are TGTGCCAGCAGTTCGCCAGGGTTCGCGGATCAGCCCCAGCATTTT.

This sequence joins TRBV7-2 and TRBJ2-7, with 9 bases aligning to TRBD2. The germline V gene has CDR1 SGHTA and CDR2 FQGNSA. The CDR3 contains 14 residues. The junction had 6 bases not matched to a gene; V was cut back by 5 bases and J by 4 bases. This CDR3 reads CASSLRTSVYEQYF. In DNA form, the CDR3 reads TGTGCCAGCAGCCTAAGGACTAGCGTTTACGAGCAGTACTTC.